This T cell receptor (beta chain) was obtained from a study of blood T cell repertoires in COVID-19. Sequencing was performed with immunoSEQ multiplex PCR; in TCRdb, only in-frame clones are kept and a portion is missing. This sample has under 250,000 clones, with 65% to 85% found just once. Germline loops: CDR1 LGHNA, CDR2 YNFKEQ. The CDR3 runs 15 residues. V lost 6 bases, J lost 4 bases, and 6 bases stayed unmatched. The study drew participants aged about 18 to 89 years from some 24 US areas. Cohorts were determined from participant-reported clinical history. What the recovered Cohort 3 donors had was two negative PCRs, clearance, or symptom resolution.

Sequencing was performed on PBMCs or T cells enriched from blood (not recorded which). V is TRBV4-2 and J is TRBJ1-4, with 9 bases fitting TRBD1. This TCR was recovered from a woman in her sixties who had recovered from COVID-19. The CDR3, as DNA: TGTGCCAGCAGTCTTCGGACAGGGGATAATGAAAAACTGTTTTTT. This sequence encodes CASSLRTGDNEKLFF.